Each of the 24 T cell receptor beta chains below was sequenced from the same sample in a study of CD8+CD57+ T cells in acquired aplastic anemia. TCR beta VDJ and CDR3 profiles were obtained from a genomic DNA template. TCRdb reprocessed the reads via MiXCR and lists one record per CDR3 protein. The table has about 160,000 distinct CDR3 sequences, around half seen once. The sequenced patients had an expansion of CD8+CD57+ cells seen by flow cytometry. What was sequenced was sorted CD4+, CD8+, or CD8+CD57+ T cells (not recorded which) from PBMCs. The receptors here all came from a human donor with aplastic anemia.

This clonotype was seen only once. The chain employs TRBV11-1 and TRBJ2-3; a possible D gene is TRBD1 (5 bases). The CDR3 has 15 residues. Trimming left V 5 bases short and J 0 bases short, with 12 bases between. The germline V gene encodes CDR1 SGHAT and CDR2 FQDESV (reference sequence). This chain's CDR3 is CASSRTTDSTDTQYF. In DNA form, the CDR3 reads TGTGCCAGCAGCCGGACGACAGATAGCACAGATACGCAGTATTTT. Full variable domain (rest looked up from reference TRBV11-1 and TRBJ2-3): EAEVAQSPRYKITEKSQAVAFWCDPISGHATLYWYRQILGQGPELLVQFQDESVVDDSQLPKDRFSAERLKGVDSTLKIQPAELGDSAMYLCASSRTTDSTDTQYFGPGTRLTVL.

J is TRBJ1-6 and V is TRBV10-1; tentatively, D is TRBD1 (5 bases). Trimming took off 3 bases at V and 5 bases at J, with 8 bases between the two ends. The V gene's germline CDR1 is WNHNN and CDR2 SYGVQD (reference sequence). CDR3 size: 14 residues. In DNA form, the CDR3 reads TGCGCCAGCAGTGAACAGGATAATAATTCACCCCTCCACTTT. Amino acids: CASSEQDNNSPLHF.

This chain joins TRBV2 and TRBJ1-6, with D possibly TRBD1 on 5 matching bases. The CDR3 has 14 residues. The germline CDR1 and CDR2 sequences are SNHLY and FYNNEI. V lost 8 bases to trimming and J lost 9 bases, with 17 bases between them. CDR3 sequence: CASGQQAGGSPLHF. In DNA, the CDR3 is TGTGCCAGCGGGCAACAGGCCGGGGGTTCACCCCTCCACTTT.

V is TRBV18 and J is TRBJ1-2; D is unresolved. CDR3 length: 12 residues. Germline CDR1 is KGHSH and CDR2 is LQKENI. V dropped 0 bases and J dropped 8 bases, with 7 bases sitting between them. The CDR3 DNA follows: TGTGCCAGCTCACCACCGGGCAGGGGCTACACCTTC. It codes for CASSPPGRGYTF.

The V gene is TRBV19, the J gene TRBJ1-2; 10 bases line up with TRBD1. Germline values: CDR1 LNHDA, CDR2 SQIVND (reference sequence). Unmatched junction bases numbered 6, after V lost 5 bases and J lost 3 bases. This CDR3 comprises 15 residues. The CDR3 loop is CASSPDRGLYYGYTF. Here the CDR3 DNA reads TGTGCCAGTAGTCCTGACAGGGGGCTGTACTATGGCTACACCTTC.

In its sample, this clonotype was seen a few times. V is TRBV24-1 and J is TRBJ1-1; D call uncertain. Looked up from germline, CDR1 is KGHDR and CDR2 is SFDVKD. Trimming took off 7 bases at V and 1 base at J, with 9 bases between the two ends. The CDR3 length is 13 residues. CDR3 region: CATRKTTNTEAFF. The CDR3 DNA reads TGTGCCACCAGGAAGACAACGAACACTGAAGCTTTCTTT.

The sample holds many counts of this clonotype. The V gene is TRBV6-6, the J gene TRBJ2-7; 8 nucleotides match TRBD1. CDR1 and CDR2 (germline): MNHNY, SVGAGI (reference sequence). The CDR3 is 14 amino acids. V shed 1 base and J 11 bases; nucleotides not matched to a gene: 10. The CDR3 DNA reads as TGTGCCAGCAGTTACTGGATGACAGGGGATCGAGAGTACTTC. It is translated as CASSYWMTGDREYF.

This chain joins TRBV2 and TRBJ2-7; 8 bases match TRBD1. Germline assignment: CDR1 SNHLY and CDR2 FYNNEI. V lost 6 bases, J lost 3 bases, and 4 bases stayed unmatched. The CDR3 covers 13 residues. CDR3 DNA: TGTGCCAGCAGGCGGACAGGGTACTACGAGCAGTACTTC. It yields the protein CASRRTGYYEQYF.

Regarding this clonotype: One junction end disagrees with the germline gene, perhaps due to a read error. The chain couples TRBV10-3 to TRBJ2-6; possibly TRBD1 for D (6 bases). The CDR3 is made up of 15 amino acids. Germline V CDR1 and CDR2: ENHRY, SYGVKD. In DNA, the CDR3 is TGTGCCATCAGTGAACCAGGGGTCGGGGTCAACGTCCTGACTTTC. Amino acid sequence: CAISEPGVGVNVLTF.

The chain links TRBV6-4 to TRBJ1-3; tentative D call: TRBD1 (6 bases). The CDR3 is 17 residues long. Looked up from germline, CDR1 is MRHNA and CDR2 is SNTAGT. V was trimmed by 2 bases and J by 4 bases, leaving 18 bases between them. CDR3 in amino acids: CASSDPSFTGWGNTIYF. CDR3 nucleotides: TGTGCCAGCAGTGACCCGAGCTTCACAGGGTGGGGAAACACCATATATTTT.

The sample holds many counts of this clonotype. This sequence joins TRBV7-2 and TRBJ2-5, with unresolved D. V lost 4 bases to trimming and J lost 1 base, with 10 bases between them. Germline CDR1 SGHTA, CDR2 FQGNSA. The CDR3 is made up of 14 amino acids. The CDR3 is CASSSLGFQETQYF. In DNA, the CDR3 is TGTGCCAGCAGCTCCCTAGGCTTCCAAGAGACCCAGTACTTC. Supplemented by reference TRBV7-2 and TRBJ2-5, the full variable domain reads GAGVSQSPSNKVTEKGKDVELRCDPISGHTALYWYRQSLGQGLEFLIYFQGNSAPDKSGLPSDRFSAERTGGSVSTLTIQRTQQEDSAVYLCASSSLGFQETQYFGPGTRLLVL.

Concerning this clonotype itself: Mismatch with germline at one junction end may stem from a read error. The rearrangement uses TRBV3-1 and TRBJ1-5; no definite D call. Germline V CDR1 and CDR2: LGHDT, YNNKEL (reference sequence). This CDR3 contains 13 residues. CDR3 sequence reads: CAGSPDSNQPQHF. CDR3 nucleotides: TGTGCCGGCAGCCCCGACAGCAATCAGCCCCAGCATTTT.

This clonotype was detected only once. The V and J genes are TRBV10-3 and TRBJ2-3, with TRBD2 matching 7 bases. V lost 9 bases and J lost 0; bases outside the gene matches: 9. Germline V lookup: CDR1 ENHRY, CDR2 SYGVKD. CDR3 length: 15 residues. The CDR3 region has the DNA TGTGCCATTTCGAGCGGGACGCCTAGCACAGATACGCAGTATTTT. Protein: CAISSGTPSTDTQYF.

This sequence joins TRBV19 and TRBJ2-5, with TRBD1 matching over 8 bases. The V gene's germline CDR1 is LNHDA and CDR2 SQIVND (reference sequence). The CDR3 has 14 amino acids. The junction had 4 bases not matched to a gene; V was cut back by 2 bases and J by 5 bases. CDR3 DNA: TGTGCCAGTAGTATAAAGGCAGGGGGCGAGACCCAGTACTTC. It yields the protein CASSIKAGGETQYF.

The chain carries TRBV10-3 and TRBJ2-3; 12 nucleotides agree with TRBD2. The CDR3 runs to 15 residues. Germline V gene sequence: CDR1 ENHRY, CDR2 SYGVKD. Unmatched junction bases numbered 3, after V lost 4 bases and J lost 4 bases. CDR3 sequence (DNA): TGTGCCATCAGTGGGCTAGCGGGGGGGCCAGATACGCAGTATTTT. This encodes CAISGLAGGPDTQYF.

This clonotype was picked up many times. One end of the junction does not line up with germline, which may come from a read error. The chain carries TRBV12-5 and TRBJ2-7; 10 bases agree with TRBD1. The CDR3 totals 12 residues. The germline V gene has CDR1 LGHNT and CDR2 FRNRAP. DNA for the CDR3: TGTGCTAGTGGTTTAGAACCGGGACAGGGGTTCTTC. Protein product: CASGLEPGQGFF.

This clonotype showed up just a few times. Being one base from a much bigger clone, this may be a read error. The chain carries TRBV5-4 and TRBJ1-2, with 7 bases that match TRBD1. Losses at the gene ends were 1 base for V and 7 bases for J; bases not matched to a gene: 10. The germline V gene encodes CDR1 SGHNT and CDR2 YYREEE (reference sequence). The CDR3 has 15 amino acids. Written as DNA, the CDR3 is TGTGCCAGCAGCTTGCGGACCACAGGGGCAGGTGGCTACACCTTC. Its protein product is CASSLRTTGAGGYTF.

V usage is TRBV9 and J usage is TRBJ2-1; 10 nucleotides agree with TRBD2. V was clipped by 4 bases and J by 4 bases; unmatched bases: 11. Germline V gene lookup returns CDR1 SGDLS and CDR2 YYNGEE. This CDR3 region has 17 residues. This CDR3 reads CASSTRSAGGPYNEQFF. DNA for the CDR3: TGTGCCAGCAGCACCAGGTCAGCGGGAGGGCCGTACAATGAGCAGTTCTTC.

This clonotype has only a few counts. The chain carries TRBV24-1 and TRBJ1-1; D uncertain. The CDR3 is 11 residues long. Germline CDR1 and CDR2: KGHDR and SFDVKD. V lost 4 bases and J 7 bases, leaving 6 bases between the germline ends. The CDR3 coding sequence is TGTGCCACCAGTGACCGACGTGAAGCTTTCTTT. This translates into CATSDRREAFF.

The J gene is TRBJ1-5, the V gene TRBV20-1; a possible D gene is TRBD1 (6 bases). V shed 0 bases and J shed 0 bases, with 18 bases lying between them. CDR1 and CDR2 (germline): DFQATT, SNEGSKA (reference sequence). This CDR3 is 18 amino acids long. As DNA, the CDR3 is TGCAGTGCTAGAGACGCAGGGGTGGGGATTTATAGCAATCAGCCCCAGCATTTT. Protein: CSARDAGVGIYSNQPQHF.

A note on this clonotype: Because the CDR3 is missing its conserved closing phenylalanine or tryptophan, this is likely a read error. No DNA is shown, since the ends of the CDR3 on it are uncertain; the CDR3 is the one TCRdb lists. The chain carries TRBV19 and TRBJ2-5; the table gives TRBD1 as D, unverified against the DNA. The CDR3 is 8 residues long, ends included. Germline values: CDR1 LNHDA, CDR2 SQIVND (reference sequence). CDR3 sequence: CASSIVGG.

This clonotype was observed many times. The chain recombines TRBV6-5 with TRBJ1-1; tentatively, D is TRBD1 (5 bases). The CDR3 covers 13 residues. V lost 2 bases to trimming and J lost 4 bases, with 8 bases between them. The germline CDR1 and CDR2 sequences are MNHEY and SVGAGI. The CDR3 sequence: CASSYGRGTEAFF. Written as DNA, the CDR3 is TGTGCCAGCAGTTACGGAAGGGGCACTGAAGCTTTCTTT.

V is TRBV7-9 and J is TRBJ1-4, with 10 bases that match TRBD1. Trimming at V came to 1 base and at J to 4 bases, leaving 3 bases not matched to a gene. Germline V gene lookup returns CDR1 SEHNR and CDR2 FQNEAQ (reference sequence). This CDR3 has 16 amino acids. CDR3 protein: CASSLVRDRGNEKLFF. Written as DNA, the CDR3 is TGTGCCAGCAGCTTAGTTCGGGACAGGGGTAATGAAAAACTGTTTTTT.

The rearrangement joins TRBV7-3 to TRBJ1-1; D gene ambiguous. Germline V gives CDR1 SGHTA, CDR2 FQGTGA. V gave up 0 bases and J gave up 6 bases, with 8 bases separating them. The CDR3 has 13 residues. The CDR3 bases are TGTGCCAGCAGCTTAACGCAGGCAGCTGAAGCTTTCTTT. Encoded protein: CASSLTQAAEAFF.